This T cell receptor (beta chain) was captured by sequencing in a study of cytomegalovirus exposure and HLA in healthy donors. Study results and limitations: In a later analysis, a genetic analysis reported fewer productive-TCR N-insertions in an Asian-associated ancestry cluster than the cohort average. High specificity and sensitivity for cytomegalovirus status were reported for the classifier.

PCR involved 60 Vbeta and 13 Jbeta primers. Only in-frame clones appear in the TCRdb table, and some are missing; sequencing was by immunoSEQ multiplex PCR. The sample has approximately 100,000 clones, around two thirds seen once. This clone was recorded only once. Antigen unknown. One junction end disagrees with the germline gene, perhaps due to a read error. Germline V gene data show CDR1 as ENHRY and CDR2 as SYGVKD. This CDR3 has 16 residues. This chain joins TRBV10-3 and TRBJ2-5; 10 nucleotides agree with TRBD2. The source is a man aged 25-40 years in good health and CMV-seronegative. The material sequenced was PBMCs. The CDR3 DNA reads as TGTGCCATCAGTGAGTCACCTAGCGGGAGACAAGAGGCCCAGTACTTC. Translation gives CAISESPSGRQEAQYF.